The rows below give T cell receptor beta chains drawn from one sample of a study of blood T cell repertoires in COVID-19. Method: immunoSEQ multiplex PCR; TCRdb's copy keeps in-frame clones and lacks some. This table holds 200,000 to 250,000 clones, roughly 80% found once. The sequenced sample was PBMCs or T cells enriched from blood (not recorded which). These receptors were obtained from a middle-aged woman who had been exposed to COVID-19. Both conserved end residues are part of each CDR3. D genes are given only for firm matches. Size is stated for part of the rows, as once, few or many counts, or as a class when the clone is expanded.

TRBD1,TRBV29-1,TRBJ1-1,many,CSVGTGNTEAFF,TGCAGCGTAGGGACAGGGAATACTGAAGCTTTCTTT
-,TRBV6-4,TRBJ1-1,medium-sized,CASSSQGTEAFF,TGTGCCAGCAGTTCTCAGGGGACTGAAGCTTTCTTT
TRBD1,TRBV10-1,TRBJ1-3,once,CASGQGTPRNTIYF,TGCGCCAGCGGACAGGGAACCCCTCGGAACACCATATATTTT
-,TRBV24-1,TRBJ1-5,-,CATSDSGGNQPQHF,TGTGCCACCAGTGATTCGGGGGGGAATCAGCCCCAGCATTTT
-,TRBV7-3,TRBJ2-1,-,CASSPGVYNEQFF,TGTGCCAGCAGCCCAGGGGTTTACAATGAGCAGTTCTTC
-,TRBV3-1/TRBV3-2,TRBJ1-4,-,CASSQDSVWGHEKLFF,TGTGCCAGCAGCCAAGATAGTGTCTGGGGGCATGAAAAACTGTTTTTT
TRBD1,TRBV5-1,TRBJ2-3,-,CASSLEGRGRVDTQYF,TGCGCCAGCAGCTTGGAAGGCAGGGGGCGGGTAGATACGCAGTATTTT
-,TRBV2,TRBJ1-1,-,CASSFQGNLNTEAFF,TGTGCCAGCAGTTTCCAGGGGAACCTGAACACTGAAGCTTTCTTT
-,TRBV18,TRBJ1-5,-,CASSPGGDQPQHF,TGTGCCAGCTCACCGGGGGGGGATCAGCCCCAGCATTTT
-,TRBV15,TRBJ1-2,few,CATSRDRAGGYTF,TGTGCCACCAGCAGAGACAGGGCTGGAGGCTACACCTTC
TRBD2,TRBV7-3,TRBJ2-3,-,CASSPGLAPSTDTQYF,TGTGCCAGCAGCCCCGGACTAGCTCCATCCACAGATACGCAGTATTTT
TRBD1,TRBV2,TRBJ1-6,-,CASSDDRGPSPLHF,TGTGCCAGCAGCGATGACAGGGGGCCTTCACCCCTCCACTTT
-,TRBV1,TRBJ2-7,-,CTSRFGGDSSYEQYF,TGCACCAGCAGATTCGGGGGTGACAGCTCCTACGAGCAGTACTTC
-,TRBV28,TRBJ1-2,-,CASSLEPQATLNYGYTF,TGTGCCAGCAGTTTAGAGCCCCAGGCCACTCTTAACTATGGCTACACCTTC
TRBD2,TRBV7-2,TRBJ2-2,-,CASSLSSGGAANTGELFF,TGTGCCAGCAGCTTGTCTAGCGGGGGCGCGGCGAACACCGGGGAGCTGTTTTTT
TRBD1,TRBV9,TRBJ1-2,-,CASSADRISNYGYTF,TGTGCCAGCAGCGCGGACAGGATTTCTAACTATGGCTACACCTTC
-,TRBV18,TRBJ2-2,-,CASSPPRQRTGELFF,TGTGCCAGCTCACCACCGAGACAGCGCACCGGGGAGCTGTTTTTT
-,TRBV4-1,TRBJ1-1,-,CASSQDQEGLNTEAFF,TGCGCCAGCAGCCAAGATCAGGAGGGACTAAACACTGAAGCTTTCTTT
TRBD1,TRBV5-6,TRBJ1-2,-,CASSWGDRTNYGYTF,TGTGCCAGCAGCTGGGGGGACAGGACTAACTATGGCTACACCTTC
-,TRBV11-2,TRBJ2-7,-,CASSSLQAREQYF,TGTGCCAGCAGCTCCCTACAGGCTCGGGAGCAGTACTTC
-,TRBV3-1/TRBV3-2,TRBJ1-3,-,CASSQVLGPGNTIYF,TGTGCCAGCAGCCAAGTTCTCGGTCCTGGAAACACCATATATTTT
TRBD2,TRBV4-1,TRBJ2-1,-,CASSQDGLAGGDEQFF,TGCGCCAGCAGCCAAGACGGACTAGCGGGGGGGGATGAGCAGTTCTTC
-,TRBV28,TRBJ1-3,-,CASRGEGGGNTIYF,TGTGCCAGCAGAGGGGAGGGGGGTGGAAACACCATATATTTT
TRBD1,TRBV6-5,TRBJ1-6,-,CASSYRGLSPLHF,TGTGCCAGCAGTTACAGGGGGCTTTCACCCCTCCACTTT
-,TRBV7-2,TRBJ1-2,-,CASSLTDYGYTF,TGTGCCAGCAGCCTGACAGACTATGGCTACACCTTC
TRBD1,TRBV11-2,TRBJ1-2,-,CASSLVPGTGEKGYTF,TGTGCCAGCAGCTTAGTACCCGGGACAGGGGAAAAAGGCTACACCTTC
TRBD1,TRBV25-1,TRBJ1-3,-,CASSEEGAAGNTIYF,TGTGCCAGCAGTGAGGAGGGGGCGGCTGGAAACACCATATATTTT
TRBD2,TRBV11-1,TRBJ2-2,many,CASSLIAGVTGELFF,TGTGCCAGCAGCTTAATTGCGGGGGTCACCGGGGAGCTGTTTTTT
-,TRBV21-1,TRBJ2-2,-,CASSNWGPWLGNPENTGELFF,TGTGCCAGCAGCAACTGGGGGCCGTGGCTAGGCAATCCTGAAAACACCGGGGAGCTGTTTTTT
-,TRBV19,TRBJ1-5,few,CASLDGQISNQPQHF,TGTGCCAGCTTGGATGGACAGATTAGCAATCAGCCCCAGCATTTT
-,TRBV6-1,TRBJ1-6,-,CASSDTLRSPSPLHF,TGTGCCAGCAGTGATACGTTGCGGTCCCCTTCACCCCTCCACTTT
-,TRBV19,TRBJ1-1,-,CASSPGWNTEAFF,TGTGCCAGTAGTCCAGGGTGGAACACTGAAGCTTTCTTT
-,TRBV6-1,TRBJ1-4,-,CASSESGIPKLFF,TGTGCCAGCAGTGAAAGCGGAATTCCCAAACTGTTTTTT
TRBD2,TRBV10-1,TRBJ2-7,-,CASSEPRTSGGPSSYEQYF,TGCGCCAGCAGTGAGCCCCGGACTAGCGGGGGGCCGAGCTCCTACGAGCAGTACTTC
TRBD1,TRBV19,TRBJ2-5,-,CASSDDRGQETQYF,TGTGCCAGTAGTGATGACAGGGGGCAAGAGACCCAGTACTTC
-,TRBV5-4,TRBJ1-5,-,CASSSHQSPFPQHF,TGTGCCAGCAGCTCACACCAGTCCCCTTTTCCCCAGCATTTT
-,TRBV6-5,TRBJ1-1,-,CASSYSSASGNTEAFF,TGTGCCAGCAGTTACTCCTCCGCCTCGGGGAACACTGAAGCTTTCTTT
TRBD2,TRBV11-2,TRBJ2-5,-,CASSRSGAGGQETQYF,TGTGCCAGCAGCCGATCAGGGGCGGGGGGTCAAGAGACCCAGTACTTC
-,TRBV7-2,TRBJ2-1,once,CASSLSFAGAAYNEQFF,TGTGCCAGCAGCTTATCTTTTGCGGGGGCCGCCTACAATGAGCAGTTCTTC
TRBD1,TRBV29-1,TRBJ1-1,-,CSVEGQGPEAFF,TGCAGCGTTGAAGGACAGGGTCCTGAAGCTTTCTTT
-,TRBV28,TRBJ2-3,once,CASSLRQGSTDTQYF,TGTGCCAGCAGTTTAAGGCAGGGTTCGACAGATACGCAGTATTTT
TRBD1,TRBV5-1,TRBJ1-4,-,CASSRQTGLNEKLFF,TGCGCCAGCAGCCGTCAGACAGGGCTTAATGAAAAACTGTTTTTT
-,TRBV5-4,TRBJ1-5,-,CASSITTPRQHF,TGTGCCAGCAGCATTACGACACCCCGCCAGCATTTT
-,TRBV7-9,TRBJ2-2,-,CASSLGGLSPTTGELFF,TGTGCCAGCAGCTTAGGCGGGTTATCTCCCACCACCGGGGAGCTGTTTTTT
TRBD1,TRBV9,TRBJ1-2,-,CASSVGTANYGYTF,TGTGCCAGCAGCGTGGGGACAGCTAACTATGGCTACACCTTC
-,TRBV18,TRBJ2-5,-,CASSPPSDQETQYF,TGTGCCAGCTCCCCTCCTAGCGACCAAGAGACCCAGTACTTC
-,TRBV15,TRBJ1-4,-,CATSRGQGSSEKLFF,TGTGCCACCAGCAGAGGGCAGGGCTCGAGTGAAAAACTGTTTTTT
TRBD1,TRBV5-1,TRBJ1-2,-,CASSMGQRYGYTF,TGCGCCAGCAGCATGGGACAGAGGTATGGCTACACCTTC